This note documents a single T cell receptor (beta chain) sequence. This record belongs to a study of blood T cell repertoires in COVID-19. Study-level background: Nucleic acid was either cDNA or gDNA, and it came from T cells, B-cell-depleted T cells, or PBMCs.

Per the study methods: Amplification of reference gene primers was used by the study to estimate nucleated cell counts. Clones were read by immunoSEQ multiplex PCR, and TCRdb kept only the in-frame ones, dropping some. The DNA was the basis for D and trimming; V, J and clone size are from that table. Of some 99,000 clones listed, about 86% were seen once; the top ten hold 10% to 15%. V was clipped by 0 bases and J by 2 bases, with 6 bases between them. The CDR3 loop spans 15 amino acids. Germline loops: CDR1 SGHRS, CDR2 YFSETQ. V and J are TRBV5-1 and TRBJ1-6; D remains ambiguous. This sequence originates from a woman in her fifties or sixties in a cohort sampled during active or convalescent COVID-19. Sequenced: peripheral blood. The CDR3 loop reads CASSLDQAYNSPLHF. CDR3 DNA: TGCGCCAGCAGCTTGGACCAGGCCTATAATTCACCCCTCCACTTT.